This entry describes one T cell receptor beta chain. The antigen is undetermined. A sample-barcoded 5' primer and a J-beta primer mix were used in a second PCR of about 7 to 12 cycles. TCRdb reprocessed the 5' RACE reads via MiXCR and lists one record per CDR3 protein. This table holds about 570,000 distinct CDR3 sequences, 25% to 30% found once. The data belong to a study of blood T cells in healthy people across ages. As for the study in general: About one barcoded beta molecule per two T cells came from capture by template switching. Study-level results: Aged donors had fewer naive CD4+ cells and lower diversity than long-lived donors. Underestimates were what the diversity estimates from one million T cells were considered to be.

The germline V gene encodes CDR1 LGHNA and CDR2 YNFKEQ. This CDR3 comprises 17 residues. Losses at the gene ends were 0 bases for V and 0 bases for J; bases not matched to a gene: 4. The TCR comes from a woman aged 70 to 79 in good health. The specimen sequenced was blood. V usage is TRBV4-2 and J usage is TRBJ2-1; 8 bases are shared with TRBD2. CDR3 nucleotide sequence: TGTGCCAGCAGCCAAGAACCGGGGGGGAGCTCCTACAATGAGCAGTTCTTC. Translation: CASSQEPGGSSYNEQFF.